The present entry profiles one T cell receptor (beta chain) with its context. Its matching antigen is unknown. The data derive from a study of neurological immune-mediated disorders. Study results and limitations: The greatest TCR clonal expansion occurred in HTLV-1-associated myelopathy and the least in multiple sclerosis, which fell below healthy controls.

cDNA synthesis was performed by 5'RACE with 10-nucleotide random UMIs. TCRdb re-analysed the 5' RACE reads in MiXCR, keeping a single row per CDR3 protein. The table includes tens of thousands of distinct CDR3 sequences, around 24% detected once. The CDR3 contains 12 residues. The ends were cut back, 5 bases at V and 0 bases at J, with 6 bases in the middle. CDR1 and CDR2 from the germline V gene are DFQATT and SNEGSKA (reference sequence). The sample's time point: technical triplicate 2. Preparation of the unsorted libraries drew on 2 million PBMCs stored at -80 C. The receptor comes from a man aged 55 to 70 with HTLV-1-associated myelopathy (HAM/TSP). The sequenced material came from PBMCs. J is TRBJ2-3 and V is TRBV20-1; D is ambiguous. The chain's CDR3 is CSAGVSTDTQYF. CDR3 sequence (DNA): TGCAGTGCTGGAGTAAGCACAGATACGCAGTATTTT.